Reported below is one T cell receptor (beta chain). Its antigen remains unidentified. One end of the junction fails to match germline, which may point to a read error. This sample stems from a study of blood T cell repertoires in COVID-19 (TCRdb year 2020). Broadly, across the study: Samples covering the acute and convalescent phases of COVID-19 were provided by collaborators in the United States, Italy and Spain. HLA class I and class II types, where available, came from metadata supplied by the sample provider rather than from assay-based typing. The material from the prospective study consisted of cDNA or gDNA derived from T cells, B-cell-depleted T cells, or PBMCs. The repertoires were made available in a free public database intended to serve as a resource for research on the immune response to SARS-CoV-2. Sample metadata almost always included a de-identified subject ID, COVID-19 status, age in years and sex. Samples were obtained from the ongoing ImmuneRACE study (first 160 participants) and from roughly 1,300 subjects provided by 6 global collaborators. Subjects who had been exposed to COVID-19, were actively infected with it, or had recovered from it provided the deeply sampled blood TCRbeta repertoires that made up the dataset.

What the authors observed across the whole study: The quantity of clinical and demographic metadata differed by source and by participant and was supplied without curation.

The collaborating institutions used their own protocols to collect whole blood in K2EDTA tubes. For TCRbeta analysis, collaborators shipped samples in one of three forms: frozen whole blood, isolated PBMCs, or DNA extracted from either of those sample types. The CDR3 numbers 14 residues from cysteine through phenylalanine. Only CDR3 DNA is held: 42 bases, read in frame from base 1. For CDR1 and CDR2, the germline V gene (reference sequence) lists SEHNR and FQNEAQ. TCRbeta CDR3 regions were amplified from genomic DNA using the immunoSEQ Assay, a bias-controlled multiplex PCR. The paper's data handling went like this. Within the assay, amplification of reference gene primers was used to estimate how many nucleated cells each sample contained. To quantify the absolute abundance of each unique TCRbeta CDR3 rearrangement, sequence reads were collapsed and filtered. For each sample, productive Simpson clonality was calculated as the square root of Simpson's diversity index over productive rearrangements. TCRdb took over this immuneACCESS table, retaining in-frame rearrangements with V and J assigned. Such tables are incomplete; in checked studies, under half of the missing clones stem from an unresolved V gene, and the remainder is unexplained. The V and J calls and clone size are taken from that table; D and trimming were inferred from the DNA. This sample comprises over 85,000 clones, about four fifths of them detected only once. The ten largest clonotypes hold 3.5% to 5.5% of the sample.

The rearrangement combines TRBV7-9 with TRBJ1-2; the central 7 bases match TRBD1. The TCR sequence derives from a human donor in a cohort sampled during active COVID-19. The sequenced sample was peripheral blood. The CDR3 reads CASSSLGTAGPFFF. In nucleotides, the sequence is TGTGCCAGCAGCTCACTAGGGACAGCCGGGCCCTTCTTCTTC.